The 32 T cell receptor beta chains reported below all come from one sample, sequenced in a study of shared clonotypes between healthy human individuals. As defined, naive CD8 cells were CD45RO-negative and positively selected for CCR7, with terminally differentiated effector memory CD45RA+ cells excluded. Here immunoSEQ multiplex PCR was the method, and the copy in TCRdb shows in-frame clones only, minus some. This sample has about 2.1 million clones, with 93% found just once. Sequencing used naive CD8+ T cells from PBMCs. The receptors were gathered from a man aged 18 to 35 in good health. Some clones in this sample may be carry-over from other donors' samples.

This chain links TRBV27 with TRBJ2-2, with no clear D. The CDR3 has 14 amino acids. Trimming removed 10 bases at V and 7 bases at J, with 19 bases between. Germline values: CDR1 MNHEY, CDR2 SMNVEV (reference sequence). CDR3 sequence (DNA): TGTGCCACCTCAGTCTCGCCAGGCGTCGGGGAGCTGTTTTTT. Protein sequence: CATSVSPGVGELFF.

This chain links TRBV19 with TRBJ2-7; possibly TRBD2 for D (5 bases). The CDR3 extends over 16 amino acids. Germline lookup yields CDR1 LNHDA and CDR2 SQIVND (reference sequence). Deletions cut 3 bases from V and 3 bases from J, with 18 bases between. CDR3 loop: CASSIPGAEDYYEQYF. CDR3 sequence (DNA): TGTGCCAGTAGTATTCCCGGAGCAGAAGACTACTACGAGCAGTACTTC.

The chain has TRBV7-3 and TRBJ1-4; 9 bases match TRBD1. Trimming removed 3 bases from V and 5 bases from J; junction bases left unmatched: 1. This CDR3 region has 14 residues. Germline V gives CDR1 SGHTA, CDR2 FQGTGA. The CDR3: CASSLTGGNEKLFF. CDR3 in DNA: TGTGCCAGCAGCTTGACAGGGGGAAATGAAAAACTGTTTTTT.

V is TRBV6-1 and J is TRBJ2-7; 13 positions agree with TRBD2. Trimming took 3 bases from V and 0 from J; bases not matched to a gene: 8. The CDR3 spans 18 residues. The germline V gene has CDR1 MNHNS and CDR2 SASEGT. In nucleotides, the CDR3 is TGTGCCAGCAGTGAGGGGACTAGCGGGATTCGGCCCTCCTACGAGCAGTACTTC. Translation gives CASSEGTSGIRPSYEQYF.

Note on this clone: Other DNA variants within this sample encode the same CDR3. The rearrangement joins TRBV27 to TRBJ2-7; no definite D call. CDR1 is MNHEY, CDR2 SMNVEV, per germline (reference sequence). The CDR3 covers 13 residues. Trimming shortened V by 3 bases and J by 4 bases, and 10 bases separated the two germline ends. The chain's CDR3 is CASSLYSRYEQYF. The CDR3 nucleotides read TGTGCCAGCAGTTTGTACTCGAGGTACGAGCAGTACTTC.

The chain links TRBV30 to TRBJ1-5; D remains unclear. The germline gives CDR1 GTSNPN, CDR2 SVGIG (reference sequence). CDR3 length: 14 amino acids. V shed 5 bases and J shed 0 bases, with 11 bases lying between them. The CDR3 is CAWGKQYSNQPQHF. Written as DNA, the CDR3 is TGTGCCTGGGGGAAACAGTATAGCAATCAGCCCCAGCATTTT.

The chain recombines TRBV29-1 with TRBJ2-7; tentative D call: TRBD1 (6 bases). This CDR3 has 11 residues. V was cut by 3 bases and J by 11 bases, with 14 bases left in between. Germline values: CDR1 SQVTM, CDR2 ANQGSEA. CDR3 in amino acids: CSVDTGKGEYF. As DNA, the CDR3 is TGCAGCGTTGATACAGGGAAAGGGGAGTACTTC.

This clone was observed a few times. This chain uses TRBV4-1 with TRBJ1-1; D uncertain. Per the germline V gene, CDR1 is MGHRA and CDR2 is YSYEKL. V lost 7 bases and J 0 bases, leaving 15 bases between the germline ends. The CDR3 consists of 15 residues. The DNA of the CDR3 is TGCGCCAGCAACATTGCGGGCAGCTTGAACACTGAAGCTTTCTTT. Translation gives CASNIAGSLNTEAFF.

The chain employs TRBV7-6 and TRBJ2-7, with 15 positions matching TRBD2. The CDR3 sequence is 15 residues long. CDR1 and CDR2 from the germline V gene are SGHVS and FNYEAQ. With 5 bases clipped from V and 8 bases from J, the junction kept 7 bases outside the gene matches. DNA for the CDR3: TGTGCCAGCAGCCCGGGGACTAGCGGGGGGTATAAGCAGTACTTC. Translating gives CASSPGTSGGYKQYF.

This clone was picked up one time. The chain carries TRBV12-5 and TRBJ2-3; possible D gene TRBD1, 6 bases. Germline V gene data show CDR1 as LGHNT and CDR2 as FRNRAP. V lost 9 bases and J lost 3, with 31 bases in between. The CDR3 extends over 19 amino acids. The chain's CDR3 is CARIARTARGNDDTDTQYF. CDR3 DNA sequence: TGTGCTAGAATAGCTCGGACAGCTCGTGGCAACGACGATACAGATACGCAGTATTTT.

V is TRBV27 and J is TRBJ2-7, with D possibly being TRBD1 or TRBD2 (7 bases each). This CDR3 is 13 amino acids long. Trimming left V 7 bases short and J 4 bases short, with 14 bases between. The germline gives CDR1 MNHEY, CDR2 SMNVEV (reference sequence). The CDR3 sequence is CASKPGGGYEQYF. CDR3 in DNA: TGTGCCAGCAAACCAGGGGGGGGATACGAGCAGTACTTC.

The chain recombines TRBV28 with TRBJ2-5; no reliable D call. With the DNA end fitting TRBJ2-7 better, the J assignment may be wrong. The CDR3 length is 12 residues. Germline V gives CDR1 MDHEN, CDR2 SYDVKM. As DNA, the CDR3 is TGTGCCAGCAGTTTAAGGGATTTCGAGCAGTACTTC. Residues: CASSLRDFEQYF.

This chain links TRBV11-2 with TRBJ2-7, with D maybe TRBD2 (6 bases). Trimming took off 4 bases at V and 3 bases at J, with 13 bases between the two ends. The germline V gene encodes CDR1 SGHAT and CDR2 FQNNGV. The CDR3 has 14 amino acids. The CDR3: CASSSPGVNYEQYF. The CDR3 DNA reads as TGTGCCAGCAGCTCCCCGGGGGTCAACTACGAGCAGTACTTC. Based on the CDR3 plus reference TRBV11-2 and TRBJ2-7, the full variable domain is EAGVAQSPRYKIIEKRQSVAFWCNPISGHATLYWYQQILGQGPKLLIQFQNNGVVDDSQLPKDRFSAERLKGVDSTLKIQPAKLEDSAVYLCASSSPGVNYEQYFGPGTRLTVT.

On this clone: An end of the junction does not agree with germline; a read error may underlie this. The chain couples TRBV4-1 to TRBJ2-7; TRBD1 matches at 10 bases. The germline CDR1 and CDR2 sequences are MGHRA and YSYEKL. The CDR3 spans 15 residues. The CDR3 DNA is TGCGCCAGCAGCCAACGACAGGGGGCAGCCTATGAGCAGTACTTC. The encoded protein is CASSQRQGAAYEQYF.

The rearrangement uses TRBV27 and TRBJ2-5; 12 positions agree with TRBD2. This CDR3 contains 18 residues. CDR1 MNHEY and CDR2 SMNVEV come from the germline V gene (reference sequence). V was pared by 10 bases and J by 5 bases, with 20 bases of the junction left unmatched. The CDR3 nucleotides are TGTGCCACCAACCCCGAGACTAGCGGGAGAAGAGAGGGGGAGACCCAGTACTTC. It specifies CATNPETSGRREGETQYF.

This clone occurred once. The chain has TRBV2 and TRBJ2-1; possibly TRBD1 for D (6 bases). The CDR3 length is 16 residues. V shed 4 bases and J shed 4 bases, with 17 bases lying between them. CDR1 and CDR2 from the germline V gene are SNHLY and FYNNEI. In nucleotides, the CDR3 is TGTGCCAGCAGTGTGGGGGCAGTTTTTCCTTACAATGAGCAGTTCTTC. Translating it yields CASSVGAVFPYNEQFF.

The genes are TRBV5-6 and TRBJ2-1; the D gene is possibly TRBD2 (6 bases). Per germline, CDR1 SGHDT and CDR2 YYEEEE. This CDR3 is 15 amino acids long. V was shortened by 0 bases and J by 4 bases, with 11 bases between the two germline ends. The CDR3 region is CASSLVGDLYNEQFF. CDR3 in DNA: TGTGCCAGCAGCTTGGTCGGGGACTTATACAATGAGCAGTTCTTC.

The gene calls are TRBV14 and TRBJ2-7; 11 bases are shared with TRBD2. Trimming took 0 bases from V and 0 from J; bases not matched to a gene: 4. Germline lookup yields CDR1 SGHDN and CDR2 FVKESK. This CDR3 is 17 amino acids long. The CDR3 DNA is TGTGCCAGCAGCCAAGATAGACTAGCGGGATTCTCCTACGAGCAGTACTTC. It codes for CASSQDRLAGFSYEQYF.

This chain connects TRBV5-1 to TRBJ1-1; TRBD1 aligns across 11 bases. V trimming: 2 bases; J trimming: 4 bases; junction bases outside the gene matches: 7. CDR3 length equals 16 residues. Germline V gene sequence: CDR1 SGHRS, CDR2 YFSETQ. This chain's CDR3 is CASSFGQGALGTEAFF. CDR3 coding DNA: TGCGCCAGCAGCTTCGGACAGGGGGCATTGGGCACTGAAGCTTTCTTT.

The table lists this clone with a count of one. This chain uses TRBV27 with TRBJ2-7; TRBD2 matches at 9 bases. Germline CDR1 and CDR2: MNHEY and SMNVEV (reference sequence). V shed 1 base, J shed 7 bases, and the junction held 8 bases outside the gene matches. This CDR3 contains 15 residues. The CDR3 here is CASSLLGGGRDEQYF. The CDR3 DNA follows: TGTGCCAGCAGTTTATTAGGAGGCGGGAGGGATGAGCAGTACTTC.

The rearrangement joins TRBV28 to TRBJ2-3; D is uncertain. Between the trimmed V and J ends, which lost 6 bases and 0 bases, there was a span of 7 bases. Germline V gene sequence: CDR1 MDHEN, CDR2 SYDVKM. The CDR3 totals 13 residues. Here the CDR3 reads CASSLMSTDTQYF. CDR3 sequence (DNA): TGTGCCAGCAGCCTGATGAGCACAGATACGCAGTATTTT.

The chain has TRBV9 and TRBJ2-1; D possibly corresponds to TRBD2 (7 bases). Per the germline V gene, CDR1 is SGDLS and CDR2 is YYNGEE. Trimming shortened V by 4 bases and J by 5 bases, and 16 bases separated the two germline ends. The CDR3 consists of 15 residues. CDR3 DNA: TGTGCCAGCAGCAGAGGGGGGGAGATGCACAATGAGCAGTTCTTC. Translated, it gives CASSRGGEMHNEQFF.

Worth noting for this clone: The same CDR3 also results from other DNA sequences found in this sample. This chain joins TRBV9 and TRBJ1-1; D unclear. V was pared by 2 bases and J by 1 base, with 6 bases between. The CDR3 sequence is 13 residues long. Looked up from germline, CDR1 is SGDLS and CDR2 is YYNGEE. CDR3 DNA sequence: TGTGCCAGCAGCGTTTGGGGGAACACTGAAGCTTTCTTT. Amino acid sequence: CASSVWGNTEAFF.

The rearrangement uses TRBV11-2 and TRBJ2-7; 9 bases are shared with TRBD2. Germline CDR1 and CDR2: SGHAT and FQNNGV. V shed 5 bases and J 3 bases; nucleotides not matched to a gene: 8. This CDR3 contains 15 residues. DNA of the CDR3: TGTGCCAGCAGCGGAGGGACTAGCCGTCGCTACGAGCAGTACTTC. This codes for CASSGGTSRRYEQYF.

The genes are TRBV4-3 and TRBJ2-7; 9 bases are shared with TRBD2. The CDR3 runs to 15 residues. CDR1 and CDR2 from the germline V gene are LGHNA and YSLEER. The ends lost 1 base at V and 3 bases at J; junction bases unmatched: 4. The CDR3 reads CASSQARTSVYEQYF. The CDR3 DNA reads as TGCGCCAGCAGCCAAGCGCGGACTAGCGTCTACGAGCAGTACTTC.

Points on this clone: Distinct nucleotide sequences in the sample also encode this CDR3. In DNA form, the CDR3 reads TGCAGCGTCCTTACAGGGTCCGGGGAGCTGTTTTTT. It translates to CSVLTGSGELFF. The chain recombines TRBV29-1 with TRBJ2-2; perhaps TRBD1 as D (6 bases). Trimming removed 6 bases at V and 6 bases at J, with 11 bases between. CDR1 and CDR2 from the germline V gene are SQVTM and ANQGSEA. CDR3 length: 12 residues.

The chain is built from TRBV25-1 and TRBJ1-4, with D unresolved. Trimming shortened V by 4 bases and J by 9 bases, and 15 bases separated the two germline ends. The CDR3 has 14 amino acids. Germline V gene lookup returns CDR1 MGHDK and CDR2 SYGVNS. The CDR3 is CASSGATEMKKLFF. The CDR3 bases are TGTGCCAGCAGTGGAGCTACCGAAATGAAAAAACTGTTTTTT.

This sequence joins TRBV28 and TRBJ1-2, with D uncertain. CDR1 and CDR2 from the germline V gene are MDHEN and SYDVKM. The CDR3 covers 11 residues. V shed 6 bases and J shed 7 bases, with 9 bases lying between them. The CDR3 DNA reads as TGTGCCAGCAGCCCGAAGCTTGGCTACACCTTC. Protein sequence: CASSPKLGYTF.

This clone appeared once. J is TRBJ1-1 and V is TRBV13, with D unresolved. Germline V gives CDR1 PRHDT, CDR2 FYEKMQ (reference sequence). This CDR3 spans 14 amino acids. V was trimmed by 4 bases and J by 1 base, leaving 10 bases between them. The CDR3 is CASSYGQPNTEAFF. As DNA, the CDR3 is TGTGCCAGCAGCTACGGGCAGCCGAACACTGAAGCTTTCTTT.

The rearrangement links TRBV19 to TRBJ2-7; D gene uncertain. V was pared by 1 base and J by 0 bases, with 7 bases between. The length of the CDR3 is 14 residues. Germline V gives CDR1 LNHDA, CDR2 SQIVND (reference sequence). The CDR3 DNA sequence: TGTGCCAGTAGTATAGCAGCCTCCTCCTACGAGCAGTACTTC. This gives the protein CASSIAASSYEQYF.

This clone was recorded only once. V is TRBV9 and J is TRBJ2-1; either TRBD1 or TRBD2 may fit D (6 bases each). Germline CDR1 reads SGDLS; CDR2 reads YYNGEE. The CDR3 is 16 residues long. Trimming took off 0 bases at V and 8 bases at J, with 18 bases between the two ends. The CDR3 sequence: CASSVVGGIYRDEQFF. Here the CDR3 DNA reads TGTGCCAGCAGCGTAGTCGGGGGAATCTACAGGGATGAGCAGTTCTTC.

This rearrangement joins TRBV6-6 to TRBJ1-4; unclear D gene. CDR3 size: 14 residues. V gave up 5 bases and J gave up 7 bases, with 14 bases separating them. From germline, CDR1 is MNHNY and CDR2 SVGAGI (reference sequence). The CDR3 loop reads CASSMGLRSEKLFF. The CDR3 DNA follows: TGTGCCAGCAGTATGGGCCTTCGGAGTGAAAAACTGTTTTTT.